Listed below are T cell receptor beta chains from one sample, sequenced in a study of control samples from healthy donors and cancer patients. Measured with immunoSEQ multiplex PCR; TCRdb has only the in-frame clones, and not every one. This table holds over 150,000 clones, 91% found once. Sequenced sample: blood. The receptors were sampled from a woman aged 40 to 50 in good health. The CDR3 runs from the conserved cysteine through the conserved F or W. D genes are given only for firm matches. The size of a clone is reported for some rows only, either as once, few or many, or as a class for expanded clones.

TRBV7-9	-	TRBJ1-3	once	TGTGCCAGCAGCTTAGAGGTTGGAAACACCATATATTTT	CASSLEVGNTIYF
TRBV7-9	-	TRBJ2-3	-	TGTGCCAGCAGCTCGACAGCTTCAGATACGCAGTATTTT	CASSSTASDTQYF
TRBV27	TRBD1	TRBJ1-2	-	TGTGCCAGCAGTTCCGGGACAGGATTAGTCTATGGCTACACCTTC	CASSSGTGLVYGYTF
TRBV19	-	TRBJ1-2	-	TGTGCCAGTAGTATACAACAGGGTTGGGGCTACACCTTC	CASSIQQGWGYTF
TRBV25-1	TRBD1	TRBJ1-1	-	TGTGCCAGCAGTGAAACAGGGGGCGCGAGAACTGAAGCTTTCTTT	CASSETGGARTEAFF
TRBV18	-	TRBJ1-1	-	TGTGCCAGCTCACCCGAAAGGTTTAGGGGGTTCGCTGAAGCTTTCTTT	CASSPERFRGFAEAFF
TRBV19	TRBD1	TRBJ2-2	once	TGTGCCAGTAGTAGGGAACAGGGGGCGAACACCGGGGAGCTGTTTTTT	CASSREQGANTGELFF
TRBV7-8	-	TRBJ1-4	-	TGTGCCAGCAGCTTAATCGGAGGTCCGAGACTGTTTTTT	CASSLIGGPRLFF
TRBV12-3/TRBV12-4	-	TRBJ1-2	-	TGTGCCAGCAGTTTAGTGGGGAGCTGGGGCTACACCTTC	CASSLVGSWGYTF
TRBV5-5	TRBD2	TRBJ2-1	-	TGTGCCAGCAGCTGGGGACTAGCATCCAACAATGAGCAGTTCTTC	CASSWGLASNNEQFF
TRBV19	TRBD2	TRBJ2-7	-	TGTGCCAGTAGTATCGCGCCGGGGGGTGTCTACGAGCAGTACTTC	CASSIAPGGVYEQYF